This T cell receptor beta chain originates from a study of response to subunit inactivated influenza vaccine. TCRdb reprocessed the RT-PCR reads with MiXCR, giving one entry per CDR3 protein. The data contain about 830,000 distinct CDR3 sequences, 15% to 20% of them singletons. The V gene's germline CDR1 is SGHVS and CDR2 FQNEAQ. CDR3 size: 16 residues. The J segment lost 4 bases and the V segment lost 4 bases, leaving 11 bases of the junction unmatched. The chain carries TRBV7-8 and TRBJ2-3, with TRBD1 matching 7 bases. This TCR was recovered from a man between 50 and 59 years old who received an inactivated influenza vaccine. The sequencing used PBMCs from blood, collected around 5 days after vaccination. CDR3 in DNA: TGTGCCAGCAGCTCGCTCACAGGGGATGGGCCAGATACGCAGTATTTT. It is translated as CASSSLTGDGPDTQYF. The full variable domain, completed using reference TRBV7-8 and TRBJ2-3, is GAGVSQSPRYKVAKRGQDVALRCDPISGHVSLFWYQQALGQGPEFLTYFQNEAQLDKSGLPSDRFFAERPEGSVSTLKIQRTQQEDSAVYLCASSSLTGDGPDTQYFGPGTRLTVL.